Presented here are 22 T cell receptor beta chains from one specimen sequenced in a study of glioma-infiltrating T cells. TCR alpha and beta CDR3 regions were amplified from RNA using iRepertoire nested multiplex PCR. TCRdb called the multiplex PCR reads again in MiXCR, with one record for every CDR3 protein. The sample comprises around 100,000 distinct CDR3 sequences, around 28% of which are singletons, and 35% to 55% rests with the top ten. What was sequenced was glioma tissue, nonneoplastic brain tissue, or PBMCs (not recorded which). The receptors shown here come from a human donor with low-grade glioma or glioblastoma, undergoing nonglioma brain surgery, or in good health (not recorded which).

Notes on this clonotype: A much bigger clone sits one base away, suggesting this may be a read error. The rearrangement joins TRBV4-2 to TRBJ1-2; D uncertain. The CDR3 covers 15 residues. Trimming stripped 3 bases from V and 4 bases from J, with 15 bases between. CDR1 and CDR2 from the germline V gene are LGHNA and YNFKEQ. The CDR3 DNA reads as TGTGCCAGCAGCCATCACCAGGTGGGCGTCTATGGCTACACCTTC. Translating gives CASSHHQVGVYGYTF.

This clonotype was seen ten or more times. Mismatch with germline at one junction end may stem from a read error. This chain uses TRBV7-7 with TRBJ1-3; D is possibly TRBD1 (6 bases). Per the germline V gene, CDR1 is SSHAT and CDR2 is FNYEAQ (reference sequence). The CDR3 covers 14 residues. The CDR3 DNA is TGTGCTAGCAGCTCAGGGGTTCCTGGAAACACCATATATTTT. It yields the protein CASSSGVPGNTIYF.

V gene TRBV7-2 combines with J gene TRBJ2-4; a weak D match, TRBD1 (5 bases). This CDR3 has 18 amino acids. V was shortened by 1 base and J by 1 base, with 17 bases between the two germline ends. CDR1 and CDR2 (germline): SGHTA, FQGNSA. DNA of the CDR3: TGTGCCAGCAGCTTAGTTGGTGACAGAAAAGGGGCCAAAAACATTCAGTACTTC. It codes for CASSLVGDRKGAKNIQYF.

This clonotype was recorded at least ten times. This sequence joins TRBV7-2 and TRBJ1-6; D remains ambiguous. The CDR3 sequence is 12 residues long. Trimming cost V 0 bases and J 8 bases, with 2 bases left between them. CDR1 and CDR2 (germline): SGHTA, FQGNSA. The CDR3 loop is CASSLAHSPLHF. CDR3 bases: TGTGCCAGCAGCTTAGCCCATTCACCCCTCCACTTT.

This clonotype is a singleton in its sample. A clone one base away is much larger, so this may be a read error. J is TRBJ2-7 and V is TRBV3-1; no reliable D call. Trimming left V 4 bases short and J 6 bases short, with 16 bases between. Germline-derived CDR1 and CDR2 are LGHDT and YNNKEL (reference sequence). The CDR3 sequence is 14 residues long. The CDR3 loop is CASSPRVGNREQYF. CDR3 bases: TGTGCCAGCAGCCCACGAGTGGGAAATCGCGAGCAGTACTTC.

This clonotype turned up a few times. J is TRBJ1-2 and V is TRBV5-4, with 7 bases aligning to TRBD1. The CDR3 length is 15 residues. The V gene's germline CDR1 is SGHNT and CDR2 YYREEE (reference sequence). V gave up 2 bases and J gave up 2 bases; unmatched junction bases: 6. CDR3 DNA: TGTGCCAGCAGCTTACAGGGGCCTGGGAACTATGGCTACACCTTC. Translating gives CASSLQGPGNYGYTF.

This clonotype has at least ten counts. The rearrangement uses TRBV12-5 and TRBJ1-1, with 7 nucleotides matching TRBD1. Germline CDR1 reads LGHNT; CDR2 reads FRNRAP. J lost 4 bases, V lost 4 bases, and 3 bases had no gene match. The CDR3 covers 13 residues. CDR3: CASGSTGSTEAFF. CDR3 nucleotides: TGTGCTAGTGGTTCGACAGGGAGCACTGAAGCTTTCTTT.

This clonotype has ten or more counts. The rearrangement uses TRBV24-1 and TRBJ1-5; D perhaps matches TRBD1 (6 bases). The V end lost 4 bases, the J end lost 7 bases, and 19 bases lay between the germline ends. The CDR3 is 16 amino acids. Germline V gene data show CDR1 as KGHDR and CDR2 as SFDVKD. CDR3 protein: CATSEPPGDWGQPQHF. DNA for the CDR3: TGTGCCACCAGTGAGCCCCCAGGGGATTGGGGCCAGCCCCAGCATTTT.

This chain joins TRBV12-3 or TRBV12-4 and TRBJ2-5; 14 positions match TRBD2. After removal of 5 bases from V and 5 bases from J, the junction contained 7 bases not matched to a gene. There are 16 residues in the CDR3. CDR3 protein: CASSLGTSGGLETQYF. CDR3 sequence (DNA): TGTGCCAGCAGTCTAGGGACTAGCGGGGGTTTGGAGACCCAGTACTTC.

Turning to this clonotype: The junction shows a germline mismatch at one end, possibly a read error. The rearrangement joins TRBV28 to TRBJ1-1, with a weak D call TRBD1 (5 bases). Looked up from germline, CDR1 is MDHEN and CDR2 is SYDVKM. The CDR3 contains 12 residues. The CDR3 coding sequence is TGTGCCGGCAGGGTCCCCGCGGAAGGAGCTTTCTTT. This sequence encodes CAGRVPAEGAFF.

This clonotype has only a few counts. The chain has TRBV4-1 and TRBJ2-5, with 9 bases lining up with TRBD2. The length of the CDR3 is 16 residues. The ends lost 3 bases at V and 3 bases at J; junction bases unmatched: 8. The germline V gene has CDR1 MGHRA and CDR2 YSYEKL. The CDR3 protein is CASSHDGLAREETQYF. The CDR3 DNA sequence: TGCGCCAGCAGCCACGATGGACTAGCGAGAGAAGAGACCCAGTACTTC.

This clonotype was counted only a few times. This chain connects TRBV7-2 to TRBJ1-6, with TRBD1 as a possible D gene (5 bases). Germline lookup yields CDR1 SGHTA and CDR2 FQGNSA. V was cut by 7 bases and J by 8 bases, with 18 bases left in between. CDR3 length: 15 residues. The CDR3 protein is CASTSNAPGDSPLHF. For the CDR3, the DNA is TGTGCCAGCACCTCAAACGCCCCGGGGGATTCACCCCTCCACTTT.

Comment on this clonotype: A single base separates this from a much larger clone, so it may be a read error. The rearrangement joins TRBV7-9 to TRBJ2-5, with a possible D match to TRBD2 (5 bases). The CDR3 sequence is 13 residues long. Looked up from germline, CDR1 is SEHNR and CDR2 is FQNEAQ (reference sequence). Trimming took off 8 bases at V and 9 bases at J, with 19 bases between the two ends. The CDR3 is CASAKGATEAQYF. The CDR3 region has the DNA TGTGCCAGCGCGAAGGGCGCGACGGAGGCCCAGTACTTC.

Worth noting for this clonotype: A read error may be the cause here, since a much bigger clone is one base away. The chain recombines TRBV7-2 with TRBJ2-5, with 7 bases lining up with TRBD1. The CDR3 contains 14 residues. Germline lookup yields CDR1 SGHTA and CDR2 FQGNSA. Trimming took 5 bases from V and 7 from J; bases not matched to a gene: 10. The CDR3 reads CASSTTGAQGTQYF. In nucleotides, the CDR3 is TGTGCCAGCAGCACCACAGGGGCCCAGGGGACCCAGTACTTC. Full variable domain (rest looked up from reference TRBV7-2 and TRBJ2-5): GAGVSQSPSNKVTEKGKDVELRCDPISGHTALYWYRQSLGQGLEFLIYFQGNSAPDKSGLPSDRFSAERTGGSVSTLTIQRTQQEDSAVYLCASSTTGAQGTQYFGPGTRLLVL.

The chain has TRBV7-9 and TRBJ2-2, with D unresolved. Trimming stripped 3 bases from V and 3 bases from J, with 8 bases between. Looked up from germline, CDR1 is SEHNR and CDR2 is FQNEAQ (reference sequence). This CDR3 has 14 amino acids. The CDR3 protein is CASSFPLDTGELFF. CDR3 bases: TGTGCCAGCAGCTTTCCCCTGGACACCGGGGAGCTGTTTTTT.

Turning to this clonotype: This may stem from a read error, because a much larger clone lies one nucleotide away. The chain recombines TRBV6-1 with TRBJ1-1; D is possibly TRBD1 (5 bases). The V gene's germline CDR1 is MNHNS and CDR2 SASEGT. The V end lost 5 bases, the J end lost 5 bases, and 15 bases lay between the germline ends. This CDR3 region has 14 residues. CDR3 nucleotide sequence: TGTGCCAGCAGTCTTCCGGGACGGTGGACTGAAGCTTTCTTT. Amino acid sequence: CASSLPGRWTEAFF.

The sample holds many counts of this clonotype. V and J are TRBV19 and TRBJ1-1, with D possibly matching TRBD1 (6 bases). This CDR3 spans 15 amino acids. Germline values: CDR1 LNHDA, CDR2 SQIVND (reference sequence). V shed 4 bases and J shed 4 bases, with 16 bases lying between them. This CDR3 is CASSKRDTPFTEAFF. The CDR3 nucleotides read TGTGCCAGTAGTAAGAGGGACACTCCTTTCACTGAAGCTTTCTTT. Combining the CDR3 with reference TRBV19 and TRBJ1-1 gives the whole variable domain DGGITQSPKYLFRKEGQNVTLSCEQNLNHDAMYWYRQDPGQGLRLIYYSQIVNDFQKGDIAEGYSVSREKKESFPLTVTSAQKNPTAFYLCASSKRDTPFTEAFFGQGTRLTVV.

The gene calls are TRBV5-1 and TRBJ2-1; 8 bases map to TRBD1. Germline CDR1 SGHRS, CDR2 YFSETQ. CDR3 length: 15 amino acids. V shed 2 bases, J shed 4 bases, and the junction held 5 bases outside the gene matches. This CDR3 is CASSFGTGVYNEQFF. CDR3 nucleotides: TGCGCCAGCAGCTTCGGGACAGGAGTGTACAATGAGCAGTTCTTC. Based on the CDR3 plus reference TRBV5-1 and TRBJ2-1, the full variable domain is KAGVTQTPRYLIKTRGQQVTLSCSPISGHRSVSWYQQTPGQGLQFLFEYFSETQRNKGNFPGRFSGRQFSNSRSEMNVSTLELGDSALYLCASSFGTGVYNEQFFGPGTRLTVL.

This clonotype occurred many times. The chain combines TRBV27 with TRBJ1-2, with D possibly matching TRBD1 (6 bases). Germline lookup yields CDR1 MNHEY and CDR2 SMNVEV (reference sequence). The CDR3 runs 12 residues. V lost 8 bases to trimming and J lost 5 bases, with 12 bases between them. DNA for the CDR3: TGTGCCAGCCGGGACACCCCTTATGGCTACACCTTC. This encodes CASRDTPYGYTF.

This clonotype has only a few counts. The chain carries TRBV4-1 and TRBJ1-1, with D unresolved. The CDR3 extends over 13 amino acids. V was cut by 4 bases and J by 4 bases, with 10 bases left in between. Germline assignment: CDR1 MGHRA and CDR2 YSYEKL. CDR3 DNA: TGCGCCAGCAGCCGACGCGAAGCCACTGAAGCTTTCTTT. Translating gives CASSRREATEAFF.

The chain has TRBV7-6 and TRBJ2-6; possible D gene TRBD1, 5 bases. The V and J ends lost 5 bases and 0 bases respectively, with 17 bases between them. The CDR3 totals 18 residues. Looked up from germline, CDR1 is SGHVS and CDR2 is FNYEAQ. CDR3 amino acids: CASSKGTATASGANVLTF. CDR3 in DNA: TGTGCCAGCAGCAAAGGTACGGCGACAGCCTCTGGGGCCAACGTCCTGACTTTC.

In regard to this clonotype: This may be a read error: a much more frequent sequence differs by one nucleotide. This rearrangement joins TRBV4-1 to TRBJ2-1, with 9 bases fitting TRBD1. Germline CDR1 MGHRA, CDR2 YSYEKL. The CDR3 sequence is 15 residues long. The ends lost 6 bases at V and 8 bases at J; junction bases unmatched: 11. The CDR3 sequence is CASRPSQGAVDEQFF. CDR3 DNA: TGCGCCAGCAGACCCTCACAGGGGGCGGTCGATGAGCAGTTCTTC.